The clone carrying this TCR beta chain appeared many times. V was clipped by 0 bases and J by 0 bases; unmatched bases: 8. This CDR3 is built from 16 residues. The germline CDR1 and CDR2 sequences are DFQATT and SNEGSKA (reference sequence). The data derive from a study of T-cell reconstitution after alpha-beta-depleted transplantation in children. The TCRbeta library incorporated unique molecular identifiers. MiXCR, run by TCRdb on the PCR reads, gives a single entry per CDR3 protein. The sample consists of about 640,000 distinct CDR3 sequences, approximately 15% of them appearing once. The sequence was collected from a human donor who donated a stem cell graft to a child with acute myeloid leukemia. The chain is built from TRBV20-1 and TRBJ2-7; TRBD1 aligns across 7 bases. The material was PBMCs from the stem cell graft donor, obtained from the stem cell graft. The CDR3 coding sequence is TGCAGTGCTAGAGACCCCACTAGGACAGGCTCCTACGAGCAGTACTTC. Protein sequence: CSARDPTRTGSYEQYF.